The T cell receptor (beta chain) under discussion was sequenced for a study of T-cell reconstitution after alpha-beta-depleted transplantation in children (dated by TCRdb to about 2016). Turning to the overall study: Using TCR repertoire profiling, the study followed T-cell immune reconstitution in a quantitative way in children after TCRalphabeta/CD19-depleted allogeneic hematopoietic cell transplantation. Broader findings and caveats from the paper: Apparently early alphabetaT-cell count recovery about two months after transplant reportedly relied on only several hundred rapidly expanded clones derived from non-depleted graft cells. Over subsequent months, a decline in hyperexpanded clone frequencies was noted, and after one year, T-cell counts and TCRbeta diversity were mostly ascribed to newly produced T cells. In some patients, the high TCRbeta diversity seen at day 60 was put down to recipient T cells and intrathymic progenitors that had survived conditioning.

The method behind the library was PCR. Sequencing relied on an Illumina HiSeq 2500. To normalize quantification of the TCRbeta repertoire, the TCR libraries were built with molecular barcoding that relied on unique molecular identifiers. The public sequencing data were trimmed at Q25 with fastp and processed into clonotypes with MiXCR by TCRdb, which kept only in-frame beta chains. Rows are combined by CDR3 protein, so each entry shows the most common genes and DNA. Recorded for this sample are approximately 44,000 distinct CDR3 sequences; 5% to 6.5% of them occurred a single time. 30% to 35% of the sample rests with the top ten. Measured from the cysteine to the phenylalanine, the CDR3 is 17 residues long. CDR3 DNA only is kept here, 51 bases in frame from base 1. CDR1 is given as MDHEN and CDR2 as SYDVKM, both from the germline V gene. The germline V end is reduced by 5 bases and the J end by 10 bases; junction bases left unmatched: 16.

This clonotype was detected only a few times. This clone's antigen is unknown. The input lacks base qualities; no much larger clone sits a single base away. Read against the paper, the sample's time point label means: day 60 (about 2 months) after transplantation. Sample treatment or condition, as interpreted from the label and publication: allogeneic hematopoietic cell transplantation with graft depleted of TCRalphabeta T cells and CD19 B cells. Transplant recipients were children who received TCRalphabeta/CD19-depleted allogeneic hematopoietic cell grafts. This clonotype was sampled from a female patient aged 2-9 years who had a stem cell transplant for aplastic anemia, so the T cells may come from the graft donor. Sample: PBMCs, mostly from graft donor cells, taken 60 days after TCRalphabeta/CD19-depleted stem cell transplant. The sequence joins TRBV28 to TRBJ2-1, and 11 bases in between align with TRBD2. The CDR3 is CASSPLAGGREKGEQFF. The bases read TGTGCCAGCAGTCCGCTAGCGGGGGGCCGCGAGAAGGGCGAGCAGTTCTTC.